This T cell receptor (beta chain) came from a study of cytomegalovirus exposure and HLA in healthy donors. Points from the study as a whole: Several of the most significant clusters were apparently associated with common viral pathogens in a later analysis. The study designated 150 to 200 TCR beta chains cytomegalovirus-associated. In a later analysis, TCR association rates varied by HLA locus: DRB1 most, HLA-C fewest.

This CDR3 region has 13 residues. Germline assignment: CDR1 MNHEY and CDR2 SMNVEV (reference sequence). Unmatched junction bases numbered 7, after V lost 6 bases and J lost 7 bases. In regard to this clone: Its antigen is currently unknown.

The PCR used 60 Vbeta and 13 Jbeta primers. The table came from immunoSEQ multiplex PCR; TCRdb's copy has only in-frame clones and leaves some out. Altogether roughly 110,000 clones are present, 77% being singletons, with the ten largest covering approximately 11%. Although they were nominally healthy when sampled, donors likely had unrecorded immune exposures. This chain connects TRBV27 to TRBJ1-2, with 8 bases that match TRBD1. The sequenced sample was PBMCs. This clonotype was obtained from a man aged 35 to 55 in good health and CMV-seropositive. The CDR3 DNA sequence: TGTGCCAGCAGAAACTCCACAGGGGGTGGCTACACCTTC. Translation gives CASRNSTGGGYTF.